The 23 T cell receptor beta chains reported below all come from one sample, sequenced in a study of cytomegalovirus exposure and HLA in healthy donors (TCRdb year 2017). Library creation used the immunoSEQ multiplex PCR assay. The source is immuneACCESS, and TCRdb retained only in-frame sequences with V and J called. Part of the clones is not carried over; for the studies checked, unresolved V genes explain less than half of this, and the remainder is unexplained. This sample holds 55,000 to 80,000 clones; approximately 93% were observed only once. The ten largest clones represent approximately 1.5% of the sample. The sample taken for sequencing was PBMCs. These receptor sequences come from a man between 18 and 29 years old in good health and CMV-seropositive.

J is TRBJ1-5 and V is TRBV5-5; the match to TRBD1 covers 8 bases. After removal of 4 bases from V and 4 bases from J, the junction contained 4 bases not matched to a gene. CDR1 is SGHKS and CDR2 is YYEKEE in the germline V gene (reference sequence). The CDR3 has 14 residues. The CDR3 sequence is CASSPDRANQPQHF. Here the CDR3 DNA reads TGTGCCAGCAGCCCGGACAGGGCAAATCAGCCCCAGCATTTT.

J is TRBJ2-1 and V is TRBV6-5, with 8 bases that match TRBD2. Germline values: CDR1 MNHEY, CDR2 SVGAGI. The V gene end was trimmed by 2 bases and the J gene end by 5 bases; junction bases not matched to a gene: 2. The CDR3 sequence is 14 residues long. The CDR3 bases are TGTGCCAGCAGTTACCTTAGCGGGGACAATGAGCAGTTCTTC. The encoded protein is CASSYLSGDNEQFF.

V is TRBV10-1 and J is TRBJ2-7, with a possible D match to TRBD1 (6 bases). Germline values: CDR1 WNHNN, CDR2 SYGVQD (reference sequence). CDR3 size: 12 residues. V lost 10 bases and J 1 base, leaving 11 bases between the germline ends. The CDR3 DNA reads TGCGCCAATCTACAGGGATCCTACGAGCAGTACTTC. This gives the protein CANLQGSYEQYF.

This chain uses TRBV5-4 with TRBJ1-5; the D gene is possibly TRBD1 (6 bases). Germline V gives CDR1 SGHNT, CDR2 YYREEE (reference sequence). With 3 bases removed from V and 3 bases from J, the gap between germline ends came to 13 bases. The CDR3 has 15 residues. CDR3 DNA: TGTGCCAGCAGCTGGGGGCCAGGGGACAATCAGCCCCAGCATTTT. As protein: CASSWGPGDNQPQHF.

The chain carries TRBV9 and TRBJ2-1; 7 bases fit TRBD2. The J segment lost 7 bases and the V segment lost 6 bases, leaving 4 bases of the junction unmatched. The CDR3 has 12 amino acids. The germline CDR1 and CDR2 sequences are SGDLS and YYNGEE. The CDR3 reads CASNGGSNEQFF. In DNA, the CDR3 is TGTGCCAGCAACGGGGGGAGTAATGAGCAGTTCTTC.

This sequence joins TRBV5-6 and TRBJ2-4; TRBD2 is a possible D gene (5 bases). In germline, CDR1 is SGHDT, CDR2 YYEEEE. V lost 3 bases, J lost 10 bases, and 20 bases lay in between. The CDR3 has 15 residues. Here the CDR3 DNA reads TGTGCCAGCAGCTCCCAGGCCCGGGATGGGGTTATTCAGTACTTC. Translation: CASSSQARDGVIQYF.

V usage is TRBV6-1 and J usage is TRBJ2-5, with 8 bases matching TRBD2. The ends lost 1 base at V and 5 bases at J; junction bases unmatched: 3. Germline CDR1 and CDR2: MNHNS and SASEGT. The CDR3 runs to 14 residues. CDR3 sequence: CASSEERGLETQYF. The DNA for the CDR3 is TGTGCCAGCAGTGAAGAGCGGGGGCTGGAGACCCAGTACTTC.

The V gene is TRBV29-1, the J gene TRBJ2-1; possible D gene TRBD2, 5 bases. The CDR3 is made up of 13 amino acids. Between the trimmed V and J ends, which lost 4 bases and 8 bases, there was a span of 15 bases. CDR1 and CDR2 (germline): SQVTM, ANQGSEA. CDR3 sequence reads: CSVVEPPGYEQFF. The CDR3 DNA reads TGCAGCGTTGTGGAGCCCCCGGGGTATGAGCAGTTCTTC.

The chain combines TRBV21-1 with TRBJ2-3; the table assigns TRBD2, which was not confirmed against the DNA. TRBV21-1 is a pseudogene locus. The CDR3 consists of 17 residues. CDR3 sequence reads: CASSKVLAGGPSDTQYF. CDR3 sequence (DNA): TGTGCCAGCAGCAAAGTATTGGCGGGAGGGCCTTCGGATACGCAGTATTTT.

This rearrangement joins TRBV2 to TRBJ2-7; 10 bases align to TRBD2. The CDR3 length is 14 residues. Germline CDR1 is SNHLY and CDR2 is FYNNEI. Germline trimming cut 4 bases from V and 7 bases from J; bases unmatched to any gene: 7. This CDR3 is CASSVLAGEWEQYF. CDR3 coding DNA: TGTGCCAGCAGTGTCCTAGCGGGAGAGTGGGAGCAGTACTTC.

The chain joins TRBV7-6 to TRBJ2-3; TRBD2 agrees at 8 bases. V lost 4 bases, J lost 2 bases, and 17 bases stayed unmatched. Germline values: CDR1 SGHVS, CDR2 FNYEAQ. This CDR3 has 19 amino acids. The CDR3 here is CASSSPVKGSGGNTDTQYF. The CDR3 nucleotides are TGTGCCAGCAGCTCTCCCGTTAAGGGTTCGGGGGGGAACACAGATACGCAGTATTTT. Full variable domain (missing parts from reference TRBV7-6 and TRBJ2-3): GAGVSQSPRYKVTKRGQDVALRCDPISGHVSLYWYRQALGQGPEFLTYFNYEAQQDKSGLPNDRFSAERPEGSISTLTIQRTEQRDSAMYRCASSSPVKGSGGNTDTQYFGPGTRLTVL.

The chain uses TRBV6-1 and TRBJ1-5; tentatively, D is TRBD1 (5 bases). Germline V gives CDR1 MNHNS, CDR2 SASEGT. V was clipped by 2 bases and J by 4 bases, with 24 bases between them. The CDR3 totals 19 residues. The CDR3 nucleotides are TGTGCCAGCAGTGAACCGGGAGGGATCCGAGCAGACAGTAATCAGCCCCAGCATTTT. Protein product: CASSEPGGIRADSNQPQHF.

J is TRBJ2-2 and V is TRBV29-1; 15 bases agree with TRBD2. CDR3 length equals 17 residues. Germline V lookup: CDR1 SQVTM, CDR2 ANQGSEA. After removal of 4 bases from V and 3 bases from J, the junction contained 6 bases not matched to a gene. The CDR3 region is CSVVGTSGRYDTGELFF. CDR3 sequence (DNA): TGCAGCGTTGTCGGGACTAGCGGGAGGTACGACACCGGGGAGCTGTTTTTT.

This clone occurred a few times. The gene calls are TRBV19 and TRBJ2-1; D is uncertain. The ends were cut back, 3 bases at V and 8 bases at J, with 11 bases in the middle. Germline V gives CDR1 LNHDA, CDR2 SQIVND (reference sequence). The CDR3 length is 13 residues. CDR3 sequence reads: CASSIGRGDEQFF. The CDR3 DNA is TGTGCCAGTAGTATCGGTAGAGGCGATGAGCAGTTCTTC.

This clone is a singleton in its sample. Other nucleotide sequences from this sample produce the same CDR3. V and J are TRBV11-2 and TRBJ2-7; D possibly corresponds to TRBD1 (7 bases). The CDR3 extends over 13 amino acids. Germline V gives CDR1 SGHAT, CDR2 FQNNGV. Between the trimmed V and J ends, which lost 5 bases and 3 bases, there was a span of 11 bases. CDR3 in amino acids: CASSQGGSYEQYF. In DNA, the CDR3 is TGTGCCAGCAGCCAGGGGGGAAGCTACGAGCAGTACTTC.

V is TRBV5-1 and J is TRBJ1-6; 7 bases line up with TRBD1. This CDR3 is built from 15 residues. V shed 4 bases, J shed 4 bases, and the junction held 5 bases outside the gene matches. Per the germline V gene, CDR1 is SGHRS and CDR2 is YFSETQ. This chain's CDR3 is CASSPGQLYNSPLHF. DNA for the CDR3: TGCGCCAGCAGCCCGGGACAGCTTTATAATTCACCCCTCCACTTT.

The chain has TRBV6-1 and TRBJ2-7; no clear D. Trimming cost V 6 bases and J 4 bases, with 16 bases left between them. The CDR3 has 14 amino acids. Germline assignment: CDR1 MNHNS and CDR2 SASEGT. As DNA, the CDR3 is TGTGCCAGCAGGGAAACCCAAAACAATTACGAGCAGTACTTC. Encoded protein: CASRETQNNYEQYF.

The chain is built from TRBV20-1 and TRBJ2-7; no firm D call. This CDR3 comprises 11 residues. V was clipped by 6 bases and J by 8 bases, with 14 bases between them. Germline loops: CDR1 DFQATT, CDR2 SNEGSKA (reference sequence). This CDR3 is CSARSHKQQYF. CDR3 DNA: TGCAGTGCGCGGTCCCACAAGCAGCAGTACTTC.

The V gene is TRBV27, the J gene TRBJ1-4, with D tentatively TRBD1 (6 bases). Per the germline V gene, CDR1 is MNHEY and CDR2 is SMNVEV (reference sequence). Deletions cut 9 bases from V and 8 bases from J, with 16 bases between. This CDR3 comprises 13 residues. This CDR3 is CASTTGIGEKLFF. In DNA form, the CDR3 reads TGTGCCAGTACCACAGGGATTGGGGAAAAACTGTTTTTT.

The rearrangement uses TRBV18 and TRBJ1-5; no clear D gene. Germline values: CDR1 KGHSH, CDR2 LQKENI. This CDR3 spans 14 amino acids. Trimming stripped 0 bases from V and 4 bases from J, with 7 bases between. CDR3 protein: CASSPPGGNQPQHF. CDR3 nucleotide sequence: TGTGCCAGCTCACCACCGGGAGGAAATCAGCCCCAGCATTTT.

This chain joins TRBV19 and TRBJ2-2; maybe TRBD1 (5 bases). This CDR3 comprises 14 residues. The germline CDR1 and CDR2 sequences are LNHDA and SQIVND (reference sequence). V shed 6 bases and J shed 3 bases, with 11 bases lying between them. The CDR3 protein is CASRPGSHTGELFF. The DNA of the CDR3 is TGTGCCAGTAGGCCAGGGTCGCACACCGGGGAGCTGTTTTTT.

The V and J genes are TRBV7-2 and TRBJ1-2, with 7 bases lining up with TRBD1. This CDR3 has 13 residues. The germline gives CDR1 SGHTA, CDR2 FQGNSA. V lost 6 bases, J lost 8 bases, and 9 bases stayed unmatched. The CDR3 DNA is TGTGCCAGCAGTCCCCGGGACAGAGGGGGCTACACCTTC. This translates into CASSPRDRGGYTF.

This chain joins TRBV9 and TRBJ2-1; D is ambiguous. The V gene lost 0 bases and the J gene lost 6 bases, with 13 bases spanning the gap. Per germline, CDR1 SGDLS and CDR2 YYNGEE. The CDR3 sequence is 15 residues long. The CDR3 DNA sequence: TGTGCCAGCAGCGTAGAGGCCCAGGTCCTCAATGAGCAGTTCTTC. This sequence encodes CASSVEAQVLNEQFF.